This T cell receptor (beta chain) stems from a study of CD8+ T cells in alopecia areata. Whole-study context: Percent affected scalp area, the SALT score, rated treated patients' severity.

Germline CDR1 reads SGHNT; CDR2 reads YYREEE (reference sequence). Trimming took 4 bases from V and 3 from J; bases not matched to a gene: 5. CDR3 size: 14 residues. Sequencing templates came from extracted RNA that was reverse transcribed into cDNA. Profiling relied on immunoSEQ multiplex PCR, and the TCRdb table lists in-frame clones only, not all of them. The sample has around 270,000 clones; more than 45% are singletons. Treatment in this sample: oral pan-JAK inhibitor, 5-10 mg twice daily. Those with alopecia areata gave lesional scalp punch biopsies and peripheral blood. This receptor was obtained from a human donor with alopecia areata. This chain joins TRBV5-4 and TRBJ2-7; 9 bases map to TRBD1. Sample: CD4+ T cells sorted from blood, taken at week 24, from a patient treated with tofacitinib. In DNA form, the CDR3 reads TGTGCCAGCAGCCCCGGGACAGGGCGCTACGAGCAGTACTTC. Amino acid sequence: CASSPGTGRYEQYF.